Listed here are 2 T cell receptor beta chains from one sample, sequenced in a study of cytomegalovirus exposure and HLA in healthy donors. TCRdb's table, derived via immunoSEQ multiplex PCR, lists solely in-frame clones and lacks some. The data hold about 120,000 clones, with under 90% observed a single time. Sequenced material: PBMCs. The receptor set was obtained from a young woman in good health and CMV-seronegative.

This clone was detected only once. The chain uses TRBV4-1 and TRBJ1-2; 11 nucleotides line up with TRBD1. In germline, CDR1 is MGHRA, CDR2 YSYEKL. The J segment lost 5 bases and the V segment lost 3 bases, leaving 2 bases of the junction unmatched. This CDR3 comprises 14 residues. Here the CDR3 reads CASSHRDRGYGYTF. DNA for the CDR3: TGCGCCAGCAGCCACCGGGACAGGGGGTATGGCTACACCTTC.

The rearrangement uses TRBV6-5 and TRBJ2-2; TRBD1 aligns across 10 bases. This CDR3 comprises 15 residues. V lost 6 bases and J lost 5; bases outside the gene matches: 6. The germline V gene has CDR1 MNHEY and CDR2 SVGAGI. The CDR3 here is CASRRQGAGTGELFF. As DNA, the CDR3 is TGTGCCAGCAGGAGACAGGGGGCGGGGACCGGGGAGCTGTTTTTT.